This TCR beta chain was identified during a study of metastatic and nonmetastatic thyroid tumors. Turning to the study itself: For malignant and benign thyroid patients, tumor or nodule tissue and blood were the sources whose repertoires were compared.

Methods used by the authors: The study built a papillary thyroid cancer distant-metastasis classifier from CDR3 differences across clinicopathological groups. TCRdb redid the clone calls on the PCR reads using MiXCR. The V and J calls and clone size are TCRdb's, not the authors'. Among about 21,000 clones listed, over 25% were seen once. This clone was counted a few times. Its antigen remains unknown. Between the trimmed V and J ends, which lost 5 bases and 8 bases, there was a span of 16 bases. This CDR3 contains 14 residues. Per the germline V gene, CDR1 is SGHTA and CDR2 is FQGTGA. Before thyroid surgery, none of the patients had received any treatment. Overall study results and limits: In blood and tumor, TCR beta diversity was reportedly significantly higher in malignant thyroid tumors than in benign nodules.

The origin of this receptor is a female donor with papillary thyroid cancer or a benign thyroid nodule (not recorded which). Some clones in this sample may be carry-over from other donors' samples. Sequenced: blood. The rearrangement uses TRBV7-3 and TRBJ2-1, with D possibly being TRBD1 (6 bases). CDR3 sequence: CASSLVGGGDEQFF. The CDR3 coding sequence is TGTGCCAGCAGCCTCGTTGGGGGCGGTGATGAGCAGTTCTTC.